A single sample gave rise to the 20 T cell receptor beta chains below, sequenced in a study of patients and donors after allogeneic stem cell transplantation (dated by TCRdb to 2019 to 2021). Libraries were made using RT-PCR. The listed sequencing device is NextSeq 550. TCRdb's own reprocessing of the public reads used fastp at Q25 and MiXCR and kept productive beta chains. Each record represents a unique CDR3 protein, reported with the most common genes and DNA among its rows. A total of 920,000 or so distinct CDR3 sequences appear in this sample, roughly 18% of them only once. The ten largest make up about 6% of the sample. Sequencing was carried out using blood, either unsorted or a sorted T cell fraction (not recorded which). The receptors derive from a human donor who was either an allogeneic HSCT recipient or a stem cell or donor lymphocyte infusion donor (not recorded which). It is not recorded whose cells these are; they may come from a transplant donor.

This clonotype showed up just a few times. The CDR3 DNA sequence: TGTGCCAGCACTTTCGATGGGCGGAACTATGGCTACACCTTC. Protein sequence: CASTFDGRNYGYTF. This sequence joins TRBV12-3 or TRBV12-4 and TRBJ1-2; D not resolved. The CDR3 loop spans 14 amino acids. V dropped 7 bases and J dropped 2 bases, with 14 bases sitting between them.

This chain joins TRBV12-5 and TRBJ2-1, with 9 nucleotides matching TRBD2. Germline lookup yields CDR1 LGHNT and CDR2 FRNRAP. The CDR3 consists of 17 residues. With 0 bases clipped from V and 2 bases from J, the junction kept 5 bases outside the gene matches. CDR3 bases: TGTGCTAGTGGTTTGGTACTGAGCGGGAGGACCTACAATGAGCAGTTCTTC. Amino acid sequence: CASGLVLSGRTYNEQFF.

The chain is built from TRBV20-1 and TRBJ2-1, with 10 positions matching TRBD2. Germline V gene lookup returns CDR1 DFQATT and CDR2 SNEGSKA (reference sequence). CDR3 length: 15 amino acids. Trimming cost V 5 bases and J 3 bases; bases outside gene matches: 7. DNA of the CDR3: TGCAGTGCTCCCCCCCTAGCGGGAGACTACAATGAGCAGTTCTTC. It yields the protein CSAPPLAGDYNEQFF.

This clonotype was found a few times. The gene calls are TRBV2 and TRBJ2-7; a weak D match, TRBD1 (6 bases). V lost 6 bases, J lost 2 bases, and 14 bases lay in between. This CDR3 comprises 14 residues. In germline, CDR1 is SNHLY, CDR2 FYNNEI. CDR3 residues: CASRIDRKTYEQYF. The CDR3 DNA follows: TGTGCCAGCAGGATCGACAGGAAGACCTACGAGCAGTACTTC.

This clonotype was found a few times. The CDR3 bases are TGTGCTAGTGGTTTGATGGGGATCGCCTACGAGCAGTACTTC. It yields the protein CASGLMGIAYEQYF. The rearrangement links TRBV12-5 to TRBJ2-7, with D uncertain. The CDR3 is made up of 14 amino acids. Germline V lookup: CDR1 LGHNT, CDR2 FRNRAP. V lost 2 bases, J lost 2 bases, and 10 bases lay in between.

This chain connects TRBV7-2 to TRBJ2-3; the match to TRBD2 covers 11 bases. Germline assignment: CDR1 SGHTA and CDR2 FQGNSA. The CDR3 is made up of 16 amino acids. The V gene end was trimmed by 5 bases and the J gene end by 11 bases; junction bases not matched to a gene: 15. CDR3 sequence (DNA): TGTGCCAGCAGCGTAGACTCTAGCGGGGGGCTCGTCATGCAGTATTTT. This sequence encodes CASSVDSSGGLVMQYF.

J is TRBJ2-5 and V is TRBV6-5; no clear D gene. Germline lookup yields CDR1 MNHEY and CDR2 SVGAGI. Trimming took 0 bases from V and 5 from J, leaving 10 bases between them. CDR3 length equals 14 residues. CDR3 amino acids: CASSYSAYLETQYF. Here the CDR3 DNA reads TGTGCCAGCAGTTACTCTGCCTATCTGGAGACCCAGTACTTC.

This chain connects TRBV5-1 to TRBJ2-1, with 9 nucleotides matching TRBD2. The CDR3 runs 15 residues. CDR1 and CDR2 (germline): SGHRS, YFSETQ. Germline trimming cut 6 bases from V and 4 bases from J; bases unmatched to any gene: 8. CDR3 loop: CASNQTSGYYNEQFF. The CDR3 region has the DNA TGCGCCAGCAACCAGACTAGCGGTTATTACAATGAGCAGTTCTTC. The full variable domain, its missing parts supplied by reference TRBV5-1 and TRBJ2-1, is KAGVTQTPRYLIKTRGQQVTLSCSPISGHRSVSWYQQTPGQGLQFLFEYFSETQRNKGNFPGRFSGRQFSNSRSEMNVSTLELGDSALYLCASNQTSGYYNEQFFGPGTRLTVL.

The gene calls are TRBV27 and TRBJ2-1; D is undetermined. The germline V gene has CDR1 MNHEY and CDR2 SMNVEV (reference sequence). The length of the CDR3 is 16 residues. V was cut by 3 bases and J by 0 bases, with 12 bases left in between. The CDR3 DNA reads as TGTGCCAGCAGTTTGGTCCCCTCGGTCTCCTACAATGAGCAGTTCTTC. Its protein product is CASSLVPSVSYNEQFF.

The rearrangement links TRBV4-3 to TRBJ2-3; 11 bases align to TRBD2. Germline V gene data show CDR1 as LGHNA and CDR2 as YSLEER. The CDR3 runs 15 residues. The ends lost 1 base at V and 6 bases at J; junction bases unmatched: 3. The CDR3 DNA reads TGCGCCAGCAGCCAAGCGACTAGCGGGGTTGATACGCAGTATTTT. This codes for CASSQATSGVDTQYF.

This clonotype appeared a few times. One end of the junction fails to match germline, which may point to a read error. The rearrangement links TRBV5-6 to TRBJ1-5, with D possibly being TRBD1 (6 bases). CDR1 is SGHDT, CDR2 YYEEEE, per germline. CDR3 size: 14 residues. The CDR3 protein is CASSLRDIHQAQHF. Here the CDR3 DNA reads TGTGCCAGCAGCTTGAGGGACATCCATCAGGCCCAGCATTTT. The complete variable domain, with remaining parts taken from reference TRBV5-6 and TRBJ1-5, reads DAGVTQSPTHLIKTRGQQVTLRCSPKSGHDTVSWYQQALGQGPQFIFQYYEEEERQRGNFPDRFSGHQFPNYSSELNVNALLLGDSALYLCASSLRDIHQAQHFGDGTRLSIL.

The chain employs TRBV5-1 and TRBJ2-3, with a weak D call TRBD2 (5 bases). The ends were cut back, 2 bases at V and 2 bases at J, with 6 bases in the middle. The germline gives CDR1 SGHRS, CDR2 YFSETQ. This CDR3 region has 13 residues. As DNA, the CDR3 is TGCGCCAGCAGCTTTCGGGACACAGATACGCAGTATTTT. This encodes CASSFRDTDTQYF.

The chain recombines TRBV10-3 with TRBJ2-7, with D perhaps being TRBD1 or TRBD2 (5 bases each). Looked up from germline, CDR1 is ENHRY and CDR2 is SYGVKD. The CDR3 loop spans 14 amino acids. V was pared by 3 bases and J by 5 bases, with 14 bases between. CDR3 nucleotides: TGTGCCATCAGTGACATGAGGGGTGAGCACGAGCAGTACTTC. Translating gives CAISDMRGEHEQYF.

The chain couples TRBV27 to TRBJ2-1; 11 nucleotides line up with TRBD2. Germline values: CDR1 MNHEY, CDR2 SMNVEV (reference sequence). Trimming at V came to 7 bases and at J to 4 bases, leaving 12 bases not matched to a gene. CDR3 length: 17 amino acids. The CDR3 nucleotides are TGTGCCAGCATCGGACTAGCGGGTAACCCAAATTACAATGAGCAGTTCTTC. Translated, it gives CASIGLAGNPNYNEQFF.

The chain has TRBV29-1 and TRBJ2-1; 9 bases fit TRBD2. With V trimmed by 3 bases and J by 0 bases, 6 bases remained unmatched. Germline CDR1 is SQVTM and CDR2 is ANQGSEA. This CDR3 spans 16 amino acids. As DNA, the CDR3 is TGCAGCGTTGAGGGCCGCGGGAGGGCCTCCTACAATGAGCAGTTCTTC. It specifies CSVEGRGRASYNEQFF.

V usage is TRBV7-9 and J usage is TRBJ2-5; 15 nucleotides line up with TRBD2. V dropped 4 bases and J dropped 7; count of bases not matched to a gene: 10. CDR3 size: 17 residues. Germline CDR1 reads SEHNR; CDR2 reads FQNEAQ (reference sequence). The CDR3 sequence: CASSSGLAGGPGRTQYF. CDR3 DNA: TGTGCCAGCAGCTCAGGACTAGCGGGAGGGCCTGGTCGGACCCAGTACTTC. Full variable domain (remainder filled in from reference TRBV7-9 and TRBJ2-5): DTGVSQNPRHKITKRGQNVTFRCDPISEHNRLYWYRQTLGQGPEFLTYFQNEAQLEKSRLLSDRFSAERPKGSFSTLEIQRTEQGDSAMYLCASSSGLAGGPGRTQYFGPGTRLLVL.

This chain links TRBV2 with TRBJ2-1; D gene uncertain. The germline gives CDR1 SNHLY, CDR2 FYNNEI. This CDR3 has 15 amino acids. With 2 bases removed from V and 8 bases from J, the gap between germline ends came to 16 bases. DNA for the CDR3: TGTGCCAGCAGTGAACGACGGTCTTACGTCGATGAGCAGTTCTTC. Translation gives CASSERRSYVDEQFF.

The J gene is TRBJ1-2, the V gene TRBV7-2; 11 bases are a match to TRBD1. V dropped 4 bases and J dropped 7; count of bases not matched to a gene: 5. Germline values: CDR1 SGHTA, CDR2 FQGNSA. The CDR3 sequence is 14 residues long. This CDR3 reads CASSSDRGRGGYTF. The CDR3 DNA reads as TGTGCCAGCAGCTCGGACAGGGGGCGAGGTGGCTACACCTTC.

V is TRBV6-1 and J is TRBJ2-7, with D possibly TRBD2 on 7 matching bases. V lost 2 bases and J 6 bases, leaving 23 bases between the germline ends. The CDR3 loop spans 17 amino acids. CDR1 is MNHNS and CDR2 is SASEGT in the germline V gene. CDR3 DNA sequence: TGTGCCAGCAGTGAATTAGGGGGGACCGGGACTACGGGCGAGCAGTACTTC. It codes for CASSELGGTGTTGEQYF.

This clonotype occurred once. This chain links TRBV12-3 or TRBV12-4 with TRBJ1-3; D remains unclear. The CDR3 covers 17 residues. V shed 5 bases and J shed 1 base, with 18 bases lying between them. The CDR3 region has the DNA TGTGCCAGCAGTGTGGACGGACTGTTCCGATCTGGAAACACCATATATTTT. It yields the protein CASSVDGLFRSGNTIYF.